This passage covers 14 T cell receptor beta chains from one sample sequenced in a study of CD8+ T cells in alopecia areata. In each case, RNA was isolated and then reverse transcribed into cDNA as the sequencing template. Sequencing used immunoSEQ multiplex PCR; TCRdb keeps in-frame clones, though not all of them. The sample shows a few hundred thousand clones, under 80% of them seen only once. Sample: CD4+ T cells sorted from blood, taken at week 0. All receptors derive from a human donor with alopecia areata.

This chain links TRBV5-1 with TRBJ1-2; a weak D match, TRBD1 (6 bases). The V gene's germline CDR1 is SGHRS and CDR2 YFSETQ. V shed 4 bases and J shed 4 bases, with 14 bases lying between them. This CDR3 has 14 residues. CDR3 residues: CASSNRDTGYGYTF. The CDR3 coding sequence is TGCGCCAGCAGCAACCGGGACACCGGCTATGGCTACACCTTC.

The V call is TRBV27, the J call TRBJ1-1; D perhaps matches TRBD1 (5 bases). The V gene lost 2 bases and the J gene lost 0 bases, with 7 bases spanning the gap. Germline CDR1 MNHEY, CDR2 SMNVEV (reference sequence). The CDR3 loop spans 14 amino acids. This chain's CDR3 is CASSLPGLNTEAFF. DNA of the CDR3: TGTGCCAGCAGTTTACCAGGGTTGAACACTGAAGCTTTCTTT.

This sequence joins TRBV11-2 and TRBJ2-2; TRBD1 might be the D (7 bases). The CDR3 has 16 amino acids. Between the trimmed V and J ends, which lost 6 bases and 5 bases, there was a span of 19 bases. The V gene's germline CDR1 is SGHAT and CDR2 FQNNGV. CDR3 DNA sequence: TGTGCCAGCAGACCCAATAGGAGGGGGCGAACCGGGGAGCTGTTTTTT. As protein: CASRPNRRGRTGELFF.

The gene calls are TRBV15 and TRBJ2-3; D is unclear. The CDR3 spans 14 residues. The V end was cut by 4 bases, the J end by 0 bases, with 8 bases between. Germline-derived CDR1 and CDR2 are LNHNV and YYDKDF (reference sequence). CDR3 residues: CATSTQASTDTQYF. In DNA form, the CDR3 reads TGTGCCACCAGCACACAAGCTAGCACAGATACGCAGTATTTT. The full variable domain, its missing parts supplied by reference TRBV15 and TRBJ2-3, is DAMVIQNPRYQVTQFGKPVTLSCSQTLNHNVMYWYQQKSSQAPKLLFHYYDKDFNNEADTPDNFQSRRPNTSFCFLDIRSPGLGDTAMYLCATSTQASTDTQYFGPGTRLTVL.

The chain recombines TRBV2 with TRBJ1-2; 8 bases align to TRBD1. The V gene end was trimmed by 4 bases and the J gene end by 2 bases; junction bases not matched to a gene: 0. Germline V gene lookup returns CDR1 SNHLY and CDR2 FYNNEI. The CDR3 length is 13 residues. The CDR3 nucleotides are TGTGCCAGCAGTGGGACAGGGAACTATGGCTACACCTTC. This translates into CASSGTGNYGYTF.

This clone has only one observation. This chain links TRBV30 with TRBJ1-1; the match to TRBD1 covers 7 bases. There are 15 residues in the CDR3. Germline V gene data show CDR1 as GTSNPN and CDR2 as SVGIG (reference sequence). Unmatched junction bases numbered 9, after V lost 3 bases and J lost 2 bases. Written as DNA, the CDR3 is TGTGCCTGGAGCGGAGGGGGCAGGAAAAACACTGAAGCTTTCTTT. Translated, it gives CAWSGGGRKNTEAFF. The full variable domain, its missing parts supplied by reference TRBV30 and TRBJ1-1, is SQTIHQWPATLVQPVGSPLSLECTVEGTSNPNLYWYRQAAGRGLQLLFYSVGIGQISSEVPQNLSASRPQDRQFILSSKKLLLSDSGFYLCAWSGGGRKNTEAFFGQGTRLTVV.

The V call is TRBV7-8, the J call TRBJ2-7; 10 nucleotides line up with TRBD2. J was trimmed by 4 bases and V by 5 bases; bases with no gene match: 11. CDR1 is SGHVS and CDR2 is FQNEAQ in the germline V gene. The CDR3 is made up of 16 amino acids. CDR3 protein: CASSPLQVAGGYEQYF. Here the CDR3 DNA reads TGTGCCAGCAGCCCGCTGCAGGTAGCGGGGGGTTACGAGCAGTACTTC.

This clone has a handful of counts. The chain couples TRBV11-2 to TRBJ2-1; 7 bases match TRBD2. V lost 4 bases and J lost 10; bases outside the gene matches: 7. This CDR3 is 13 amino acids long. Germline-derived CDR1 and CDR2 are SGHAT and FQNNGV. The CDR3: CASSSTSIREQFF. The CDR3 DNA sequence: TGTGCCAGCAGCTCGACTAGCATACGGGAGCAGTTCTTC.

The V gene is TRBV5-4, the J gene TRBJ2-6, with D unclear. The germline V and J ends were trimmed by 6 bases and 3 bases, with 16 bases remaining between them. There are 16 residues in the CDR3. Germline V gives CDR1 SGHNT, CDR2 YYREEE (reference sequence). The CDR3 DNA follows: TGTGCCAGCACCCCTGCCGAAGGGTTTGGGGCCAACGTCCTGACTTTC. It translates to CASTPAEGFGANVLTF.

The table lists this clone with a count of one. V and J are TRBV19 and TRBJ1-1; D is unresolved. Trimming took off 6 bases at V and 1 base at J, with 12 bases between the two ends. The CDR3 spans 14 residues. Germline V gene data show CDR1 as LNHDA and CDR2 as SQIVND (reference sequence). The DNA of the CDR3 is TGTGCCAGTAGGAGATCTGGAGGGAACACTGAAGCTTTCTTT. This codes for CASRRSGGNTEAFF.

This clone was seen a single time. The V call is TRBV25-1, the J call TRBJ1-4; TRBD1 matches 9 bases. The CDR3 covers 15 residues. Germline-derived CDR1 and CDR2 are MGHDK and SYGVNS. V was pared by 3 bases and J by 8 bases, with 7 bases of the junction left unmatched. DNA for the CDR3: TGTGCCAGCAGTGATTCCGGGACAGGGAGGGAAAAACTGTTTTTT. Amino acid sequence: CASSDSGTGREKLFF.

J is TRBJ2-1 and V is TRBV30; TRBD1 agrees at 10 bases. CDR1 and CDR2 from the germline V gene are GTSNPN and SVGIG (reference sequence). Trimming at V came to 4 bases and at J to 7 bases, leaving 4 bases not matched to a gene. CDR3 length: 13 amino acids. The CDR3 coding sequence is TGTGCCTGGATGGGACAGGGGAGGAATGAGCAGTTCTTC. Translating it yields CAWMGQGRNEQFF. Looking up the rest from reference TRBV30 and TRBJ2-1 gives the full variable domain: SQTIHQWPATLVQPVGSPLSLECTVEGTSNPNLYWYRQAAGRGLQLLFYSVGIGQISSEVPQNLSASRPQDRQFILSSKKLLLSDSGFYLCAWMGQGRNEQFFGPGTRLTVL.

The chain combines TRBV7-9 with TRBJ2-7; perhaps TRBD2 as D (5 bases). The CDR3 is made up of 14 amino acids. Trimming stripped 2 bases from V and 7 bases from J, with 15 bases between. From germline, CDR1 is SEHNR and CDR2 FQNEAQ (reference sequence). CDR3 in DNA: TGTGCCAGCAGCTTAAAGGCCGGGATGCGGGAGCAGTACTTC. It is translated as CASSLKAGMREQYF.

The chain links TRBV5-6 to TRBJ2-7; a possible D gene is TRBD1 (7 bases). The length of the CDR3 is 13 residues. Trimming took off 9 bases at V and 1 base at J, with 14 bases between the two ends. In germline, CDR1 is SGHDT, CDR2 YYEEEE. As DNA, the CDR3 is TGTGCCACGCGGGACAGCAGGTCCTACGAGCAGTACTTC. Translation: CATRDSRSYEQYF.